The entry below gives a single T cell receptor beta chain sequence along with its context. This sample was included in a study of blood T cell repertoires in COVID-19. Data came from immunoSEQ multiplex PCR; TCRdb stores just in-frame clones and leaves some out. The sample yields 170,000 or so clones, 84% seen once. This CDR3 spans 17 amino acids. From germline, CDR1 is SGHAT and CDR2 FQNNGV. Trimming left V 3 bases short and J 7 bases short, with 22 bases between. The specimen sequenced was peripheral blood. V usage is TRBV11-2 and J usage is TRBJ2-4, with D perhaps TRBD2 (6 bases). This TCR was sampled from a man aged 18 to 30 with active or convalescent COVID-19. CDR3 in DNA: TGTGCCAGCAGCTTGGGGACTCTAGAAAACCGAAGGAACATTCAGTACTTC. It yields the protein CASSLGTLENRRNIQYF.